These 14 T cell receptor beta chains were all obtained from the same sample, sequenced in a study of blood T cell repertoires in COVID-19. Generated by immunoSEQ multiplex PCR, the TCRdb table keeps only in-frame clones and is missing some. This table holds over 85,000 clones, roughly 82% found once. The sequenced sample consisted of peripheral blood. These receptors were collected from a woman aged 55-70 years with acute or convalescent COVID-19.

The gene calls are TRBV27 and TRBJ2-5; 7 positions match TRBD2. The germline V gene encodes CDR1 MNHEY and CDR2 SMNVEV (reference sequence). CDR3 length: 13 residues. The V segment lost 8 bases and the J segment 5 bases; nucleotides outside the gene matches: 8. The CDR3 region is CASSTAGVETQYF. CDR3 in DNA: TGTGCCAGCTCAACCGCGGGGGTGGAGACCCAGTACTTC.

The rearrangement links TRBV9 to TRBJ2-3; 15 bases line up with TRBD2. The CDR3 has 18 amino acids. J gave up 1 base and V 3 bases, and 6 bases lay outside the gene matches. Germline V gives CDR1 SGDLS, CDR2 YYNGEE. The CDR3: CASSEGLAGGRGTDTQYF. The CDR3 DNA sequence: TGTGCCAGCAGCGAAGGACTAGCGGGGGGGCGGGGCACAGATACGCAGTATTTT.

The V and J genes are TRBV28 and TRBJ1-1; D not certain. The V gene lost 7 bases and the J gene lost 5 bases, with 17 bases spanning the gap. The CDR3 runs 14 residues. Germline CDR1 and CDR2: MDHEN and SYDVKM. DNA of the CDR3: TGTGCCAGCACTACCCCAGGAAGAGAAACTGAAGCTTTCTTT. This encodes CASTTPGRETEAFF.

The chain employs TRBV3-1 (or the pseudogene TRBV3-2) and TRBJ2-5; no firm D call. V lost 4 bases to trimming and J lost 5 bases, with 8 bases between them. This CDR3 comprises 12 residues. Germline CDR1 reads LGHDT; CDR2 reads YNNKEL (reference sequence). The CDR3 DNA follows: TGTGCCAGCAGCCGGAGAGCGGAGACCCAGTACTTC. Translating it yields CASSRRAETQYF.

V gene TRBV7-2 combines with J gene TRBJ2-3; 11 bases map to TRBD2. The CDR3 covers 15 residues. Trimming at V came to 6 bases and at J to 1 base, leaving 3 bases not matched to a gene. Germline V CDR1 and CDR2: SGHTA, FQGNSA. The CDR3, as DNA: TGTGCCAGCAGGAGGGGACTAGCGGGCACAGATACGCAGTATTTT. This encodes CASRRGLAGTDTQYF.

The CDR3 region has the DNA TGTGCCAGCCCCGGGAGACCCCAAGAGACCCAGTACTTC. Protein product: CASPGRPQETQYF. The chain joins TRBV6-5 to TRBJ2-5; a possible D gene is TRBD2 (6 bases). Trimming pared 8 bases from V and 1 base from J, leaving 11 bases between. Germline CDR1 and CDR2: MNHEY and SVGAGI. This CDR3 has 13 residues.

The chain employs TRBV30 and TRBJ1-2; D gene ambiguous. The length of the CDR3 is 12 residues. CDR1 is GTSNPN and CDR2 is SVGIG in the germline V gene (reference sequence). V lost 1 base to trimming and J lost 5 bases, with 8 bases between them. The CDR3 coding sequence is TGTGCCTGGAGTGGCCAGTATTATGGCTACACCTTC. Protein: CAWSGQYYGYTF.

This clone was detected only once. The rearrangement links TRBV2 to TRBJ2-3; 8 positions match TRBD2. With V trimmed by 3 bases and J by 6 bases, 11 bases remained unmatched. In germline, CDR1 is SNHLY, CDR2 FYNNEI. The length of the CDR3 is 16 residues. For the CDR3, the DNA is TGTGCCAGCAGTGATTCCGGGACTAGGCTCGGGGATACGCAGTATTTT. It is translated as CASSDSGTRLGDTQYF.

This clone was picked up a small number of times. The V call is TRBV12-5, the J call TRBJ2-7, with 7 bases matching TRBD2. J gave up 2 bases and V 7 bases, and 8 bases lay outside the gene matches. Looked up from germline, CDR1 is LGHNT and CDR2 is FRNRAP. The CDR3 length is 14 residues. As DNA, the CDR3 is TGTGCTAGTGCCCCCGGGAGGCTCACCTACGAGCAGTACTTC. Translated, it gives CASAPGRLTYEQYF.

As DNA, the CDR3 is TGTGCCAGCAGGCAGTACAGGGGGCCTGGAAACACCATATATTTT. Translation: CASRQYRGPGNTIYF. The rearrangement uses TRBV28 and TRBJ1-3, with 9 bases that match TRBD1. Germline V gene data show CDR1 as MDHEN and CDR2 as SYDVKM. Trimming at V came to 6 bases and at J to 2 bases, leaving 5 bases not matched to a gene. The CDR3 extends over 15 amino acids.

This chain connects TRBV28 to TRBJ1-5; 8 bases agree with TRBD1. The CDR3 spans 14 residues. Germline V gene lookup returns CDR1 MDHEN and CDR2 SYDVKM. Trimming took 5 bases from V and 7 from J; bases not matched to a gene: 7. CDR3 amino acids: CASSRPTGAQPQHF. The CDR3, as DNA: TGTGCCAGCAGTAGACCGACAGGGGCGCAGCCCCAGCATTTT.

This chain uses TRBV6-2 or TRBV6-3 with TRBJ2-7, with 8 bases identical to TRBD2. V was clipped by 4 bases and J by 8 bases; unmatched bases: 10. CDR3 size: 14 residues. CDR1 is MNHEY and CDR2 is SVGEGT in the germline V gene. In DNA, the CDR3 is TGTGCCAGCAGTTCTCACGGGACTAGTCCCAAGCAGTACTTC. Translated: CASSSHGTSPKQYF.

This chain links TRBV19 with TRBJ1-1, with D tentatively TRBD1 (5 bases). Germline V gives CDR1 LNHDA, CDR2 SQIVND (reference sequence). The CDR3 length is 15 residues. Trimming cost V 7 bases and J 10 bases, with 25 bases left between them. In nucleotides, the CDR3 is TGTGCCAGTAAAAGGCGGGACGGAAGAGTGGTAGGAGCTTTCTTT. Amino acids: CASKRRDGRVVGAFF.

The V gene is TRBV4-3, the J gene TRBJ1-5, with a possible D match to TRBD1 (5 bases). CDR1 is LGHNA and CDR2 is YSLEER in the germline V gene. V lost 6 bases and J 0 bases, leaving 12 bases between the germline ends. The CDR3 is 15 residues long. CDR3 nucleotides: TGCGCCAGCAGATCCGACAGATATAGCAATCAGCCCCAGCATTTT. This codes for CASRSDRYSNQPQHF.